Below, 18 T cell receptor beta chains from the same sample are listed, as sequenced in a study of cytomegalovirus exposure and HLA in healthy donors. The PCR ran on 60 Vbeta and 13 Jbeta primers. TCRdb's table, derived via immunoSEQ multiplex PCR, lists solely in-frame clones and lacks some. The specimen's table records about 160,000 clones. The sample comprised PBMCs. The receptor source for this set is a man aged 25 to 40 in good health and CMV-seronegative.

The CDR3 sequence is CASSGALRSTEAFF. The CDR3 nucleotides are TGTGCCAGCAGCGGGGCGTTGAGGTCCACTGAAGCTTTCTTT. The rearrangement links TRBV11-2 to TRBJ1-1, with a possible D match to TRBD1 (5 bases). The CDR3 has 14 amino acids. The germline CDR1 and CDR2 sequences are SGHAT and FQNNGV. V was clipped by 5 bases and J by 4 bases, with 14 bases between them.

This chain joins TRBV7-2 and TRBJ1-4; the D is unclear. The CDR3 consists of 14 residues. The germline V and J ends were trimmed by 5 bases and 1 base, with 8 bases remaining between them. Germline V gives CDR1 SGHTA, CDR2 FQGNSA. CDR3 sequence (DNA): TGTGCCAGCAGCCCCGAGAGAACTAATGAAAAACTGTTTTTT. Translated, it gives CASSPERTNEKLFF.

The rearrangement uses TRBV27 and TRBJ2-3; the match to TRBD2 covers 11 bases. This CDR3 comprises 15 residues. The junction had 7 bases not matched to a gene; V was cut back by 8 bases and J by 3 bases. The germline gives CDR1 MNHEY, CDR2 SMNVEV (reference sequence). CDR3 amino acids: CASLILAGATDTQYF. The CDR3 DNA sequence: TGTGCCAGCCTAATACTAGCGGGAGCGACAGATACGCAGTATTTT.

The V and J genes are TRBV27 and TRBJ2-2, with D perhaps matching TRBD1 (6 bases). The CDR3 is 13 residues long. The germline V gene encodes CDR1 MNHEY and CDR2 SMNVEV (reference sequence). The ends were cut back, 5 bases at V and 6 bases at J, with 10 bases in the middle. The CDR3: CASSPRQAGELFF. The CDR3 DNA follows: TGTGCCAGCAGTCCCCGACAGGCCGGGGAGCTGTTTTTT.

The genes are TRBV7-2 and TRBJ2-2, with 9 bases matching TRBD1. This CDR3 is built from 18 residues. V was pared by 1 base and J by 3 bases, with 9 bases of the junction left unmatched. Germline V lookup: CDR1 SGHTA, CDR2 FQGNSA. The CDR3 spells CASSLEPFRQGDTGELFF. CDR3 in DNA: TGTGCCAGCAGCTTAGAACCCTTCCGACAGGGGGACACCGGGGAGCTGTTTTTT.

The chain uses TRBV6-1 and TRBJ1-1; 8 nucleotides match TRBD1. The CDR3 totals 16 residues. Germline V gene lookup returns CDR1 MNHNS and CDR2 SASEGT. The J segment lost 0 bases and the V segment lost 4 bases, leaving 7 bases of the junction unmatched. CDR3 residues: CASSGRQGKMNTEAFF. The CDR3 DNA reads as TGTGCCAGCAGTGGTCGACAGGGGAAGATGAACACTGAAGCTTTCTTT.

A remark on this clone: Other DNA sequences in the sample encode the same CDR3. The rearrangement links TRBV2 to TRBJ1-1; TRBD1 is a possible D gene (6 bases). Trimming removed 2 bases from V and 1 base from J, with 8 bases in between. Germline V gene sequence: CDR1 SNHLY, CDR2 FYNNEI. The CDR3 totals 14 residues. CDR3: CASSEQGGNTEAFF. CDR3 nucleotides: TGTGCCAGCAGTGAACAAGGGGGGAACACTGAAGCTTTCTTT.

The rearrangement uses TRBV5-1 and TRBJ2-1, with 9 bases identical to TRBD2. CDR1 is SGHRS and CDR2 is YFSETQ in the germline V gene. With 0 bases clipped from V and 8 bases from J, the junction kept 9 bases outside the gene matches. This CDR3 has 16 residues. In DNA form, the CDR3 reads TGCGCCAGCAGCTTGGCCGCGGGAGGGCAAAGCTATGAGCAGTTCTTC. Translating gives CASSLAAGGQSYEQFF. The full variable domain, in which reference TRBV5-1 and TRBJ2-1 provide the parts outside the CDR3, is KAGVTQTPRYLIKTRGQQVTLSCSPISGHRSVSWYQQTPGQGLQFLFEYFSETQRNKGNFPGRFSGRQFSNSRSEMNVSTLELGDSALYLCASSLAAGGQSYEQFFGPGTRLTVL.

J is TRBJ2-1 and V is TRBV5-4, with 9 bases matching TRBD2. V lost 3 bases to trimming and J lost 6 bases; unmatched junction nucleotides: 7. The CDR3 runs 15 residues. Per the germline V gene, CDR1 is SGHNT and CDR2 is YYREEE (reference sequence). The CDR3 bases are TGTGCCAGCAGCTCGACTAGCGGAGGATTCAATGAGCAGTTCTTC. It codes for CASSSTSGGFNEQFF. The complete variable domain, with remaining parts taken from reference TRBV5-4 and TRBJ2-1, reads ETGVTQSPTHLIKTRGQQVTLRCSSQSGHNTVSWYQQALGQGPQFIFQYYREEENGRGNFPPRFSGLQFPNYSSELNVNALELDDSALYLCASSSTSGGFNEQFFGPGTRLTVL.

The rearrangement uses TRBV5-4 and TRBJ2-3, with TRBD1 as a possible D gene (5 bases). Trimming pared 3 bases from V and 6 bases from J, leaving 23 bases between. CDR3 length equals 17 residues. Germline V gene sequence: CDR1 SGHNT, CDR2 YYREEE (reference sequence). Written as DNA, the CDR3 is TGTGCCAGCAGCTACCACCTAGGAGCTCAACAGGTGGATACGCAGTATTTT. As protein: CASSYHLGAQQVDTQYF.

V and J are TRBV6-5 and TRBJ2-1; the match to TRBD2 covers 9 bases. The CDR3 has 16 residues. Germline V gives CDR1 MNHEY, CDR2 SVGAGI. V trimming: 0 bases; J trimming: 3 bases; junction bases outside the gene matches: 3. DNA of the CDR3: TGTGCCAGCAGTTACTCGAAACTAGCGGGCTACAATGAGCAGTTCTTC. Its translation: CASSYSKLAGYNEQFF.

The chain combines TRBV6-5 with TRBJ2-3; D is perhaps TRBD2 (7 bases). The CDR3 totals 14 residues. Looked up from germline, CDR1 is MNHEY and CDR2 is SVGAGI. V was trimmed by 4 bases and J by 3 bases, leaving 11 bases between them. Here the CDR3 DNA reads TGTGCCAGCAGTTGGGGGAGGGGGACAGATACGCAGTATTTT. This encodes CASSWGRGTDTQYF.

The V gene is TRBV19, the J gene TRBJ1-2, with D perhaps TRBD1 (6 bases). Trimming shortened V by 2 bases and J by 3 bases, and 7 bases separated the two germline ends. CDR1 is LNHDA, CDR2 SQIVND, per germline (reference sequence). This CDR3 contains 13 residues. The CDR3 region is CASSIKGDYGYTF. The CDR3 DNA is TGTGCCAGTAGTATAAAGGGGGACTATGGCTACACCTTC. The whole variable domain, filled in from reference TRBV19 and TRBJ1-2, reads DGGITQSPKYLFRKEGQNVTLSCEQNLNHDAMYWYRQDPGQGLRLIYYSQIVNDFQKGDIAEGYSVSREKKESFPLTVTSAQKNPTAFYLCASSIKGDYGYTFGSGTRLTVV.

The chain links TRBV18 to TRBJ1-3; D is perhaps TRBD1 (5 bases). CDR1 is KGHSH, CDR2 LQKENI, per germline. The CDR3 covers 16 residues. V was cut by 2 bases and J by 0 bases, with 11 bases left in between. The chain's CDR3 is CASSPWEGHSGNTIYF. In nucleotides, the CDR3 is TGTGCCAGCTCACCATGGGAGGGGCACTCTGGAAACACCATATATTTT.

The rearrangement joins TRBV5-1 to TRBJ1-2; 8 nucleotides agree with TRBD1. V lost 0 bases to trimming and J lost 4 bases; unmatched junction nucleotides: 17. Germline values: CDR1 SGHRS, CDR2 YFSETQ. The CDR3 has 19 residues. CDR3 sequence reads: CASSLDGWQGALVSYGYTF. CDR3 DNA: TGCGCCAGCAGCTTGGATGGGTGGCAGGGGGCCCTCGTCTCCTATGGCTACACCTTC.

The chain couples TRBV5-6 to TRBJ1-1; tentative D call: TRBD1 (6 bases). V lost 6 bases, J lost 3 bases, and 15 bases lay in between. Germline loops: CDR1 SGHDT, CDR2 YYEEEE. The CDR3 is made up of 14 amino acids. For the CDR3, the DNA is TGTGCCAGCATTCAACTTCAGGGGTACACTGAAGCTTTCTTT. It translates to CASIQLQGYTEAFF.

The chain carries TRBV7-9 and TRBJ2-1; 9 positions match TRBD1. The length of the CDR3 is 14 residues. CDR1 and CDR2 from the germline V gene are SEHNR and FQNEAQ (reference sequence). With 5 bases clipped from V and 5 bases from J, the junction kept 4 bases outside the gene matches. CDR3 region: CASSPRTGDNEQFF. The DNA of the CDR3 is TGTGCCAGCAGCCCACGGACAGGGGACAATGAGCAGTTCTTC.

The CDR3 protein is CASSSLAEGSYEQYF. Written as DNA, the CDR3 is TGTGCCAGCAGTTCTCTAGCTGAAGGGTCCTACGAGCAGTACTTC. The V and J genes are TRBV27 and TRBJ2-7; the D gene is possibly TRBD2 (5 bases). Germline CDR1 reads MNHEY; CDR2 reads SMNVEV (reference sequence). The CDR3 consists of 15 residues. Trimming cost V 4 bases and J 1 base, with 14 bases left between them.